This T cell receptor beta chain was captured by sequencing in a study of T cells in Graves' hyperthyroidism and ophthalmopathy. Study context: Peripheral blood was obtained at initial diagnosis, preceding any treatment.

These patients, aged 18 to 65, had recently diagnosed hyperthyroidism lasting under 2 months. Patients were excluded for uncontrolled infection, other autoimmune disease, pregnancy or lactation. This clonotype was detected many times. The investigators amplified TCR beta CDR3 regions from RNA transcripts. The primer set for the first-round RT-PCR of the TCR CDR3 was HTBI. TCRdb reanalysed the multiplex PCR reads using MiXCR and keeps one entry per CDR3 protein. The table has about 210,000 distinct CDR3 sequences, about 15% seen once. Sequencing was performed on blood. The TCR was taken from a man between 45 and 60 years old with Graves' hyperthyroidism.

CDR3 DNA sequence: TGTGCCAGCAGTTTATCCAGGGGGACTGGGACCTACGAGCAGTACTTC. Translated, it gives CASSLSRGTGTYEQYF. The chain combines TRBV28 with TRBJ2-7; a possible D gene is TRBD1 (7 bases). Germline CDR1 and CDR2: MDHEN and SYDVKM. V lost 1 base to trimming and J lost 2 bases, with 15 bases between them. This CDR3 has 16 amino acids. Together with reference TRBV28 and TRBJ2-7, the CDR3 gives the full variable domain: DVKVTQSSRYLVKRTGEKVFLECVQDMDHENMFWYRQDPGLGLRLIYFSYDVKMKEKGDIPEGYSVSREKKERFSLILESASTNQTSMYLCASSLSRGTGTYEQYFGPGTRLTVT.